A selection of T cell receptor beta chains follows, all from one sample in a study of blood T cell repertoires in COVID-19. The method was immunoSEQ multiplex PCR; TCRdb's version includes in-frame clones alone and lacks a portion of them. The sample shows about 60,000 clones, approximately 86% of them seen only once. The sequenced sample consisted of peripheral blood. The origin of the receptors is a middle-aged man with acute or convalescent COVID-19. CDR3s include the opening cysteine and the closing phenylalanine or tryptophan. Each record gives: CDR3 DNA, CDR3 protein, D gene, J gene, V gene, clone size. A D gene is named only where the DNA matches it firmly. Size values are once, few and many counts, or a class for expanded clones, and some rows have none.

TGCGCCAGCAGCCAAGCGAGGGGACTAGCGGTTAACTCCTACAATGAGCAGTTCTTC,CASSQARGLAVNSYNEQFF,TRBD2,TRBJ2-1,TRBV4-1,-
TGTGCCAGCAGCCTTAACTTTGTGGAAGCTTTCTTT,CASSLNFVEAFF,-,TRBJ1-1,TRBV7-2,-
TGTGCCAGCAGCCGGGGGGACCGGGTGGAGCAGTTCTTC,CASSRGDRVEQFF,TRBD2,TRBJ2-1,TRBV7-3,-
TGCGCCAGCAGCCCGGGGGGCTTTACTGAAGCTTTCTTT,CASSPGGFTEAFF,-,TRBJ1-1,TRBV5-1,-
TGTGCCAGCAGCGCTACGGACAGGGGAAATTCACCCCTCCACTTT,CASSATDRGNSPLHF,TRBD1,TRBJ1-6,TRBV9,-
TGCGCCAGCAGCCAAGAGGGGACAGGGGCGTCCTACGAGCAGTACTTC,CASSQEGTGASYEQYF,TRBD1,TRBJ2-7,TRBV4-1,-
TGTGCCACCAGCAGAGTCACGGAGGGGCAGCTCTATAACTATGGCTACACCTTC,CATSRVTEGQLYNYGYTF,-,TRBJ1-2,TRBV15,-
TGTGCCTGGACTTTGGACTCGAACCTTTACAATGAGCAGTTCTTC,CAWTLDSNLYNEQFF,-,TRBJ2-1,TRBV30,-
TGTGCCTGGAGTAGTCGTCGACTGCCGTCTGGAAACACCATATATTTT,CAWSSRRLPSGNTIYF,-,TRBJ1-3,TRBV30,-
TGTGCCAGCAGCTTAGGGTGGAGGGCGGTTGGCTACACCTTC,CASSLGWRAVGYTF,-,TRBJ1-2,TRBV7-2,-
TGTGCCAGCAGCTCTAACTCCTACGAGCAGTACTTC,CASSSNSYEQYF,-,TRBJ2-7,TRBV11-3,-
TGTGCCACCAGTGATTTCACCTATTCGGAGGGCTACACCTTC,CATSDFTYSEGYTF,-,TRBJ1-2,TRBV24-1,-
TGCGCCAGCAGCCCCGAACACGAATACAATCAGCCCCAGCATTTT,CASSPEHEYNQPQHF,-,TRBJ1-5,TRBV4-1,-
TGTGCCAGCAGTGTCGGAGGGGCCGAGCAGTACTTC,CASSVGGAEQYF,-,TRBJ2-7,TRBV2,-
TGCGCCAGCAGCCAAGATAAGGGGGTGGCTGAAGCTTTCTTT,CASSQDKGVAEAFF,-,TRBJ1-1,TRBV4-1,few
TGCGCCAGCAGCTTGGTACAGGGAGCAGGAGAGCAGTACTTC,CASSLVQGAGEQYF,-,TRBJ2-7,TRBV5-1,-
TGCAGTGCTAGTCAGGGGGATGGCTACACCTTC,CSASQGDGYTF,TRBD1,TRBJ1-2,TRBV20-1,-
TGCGCCAGCAGCTTGGGCGATATTAATCAGCCCCAGCATTTT,CASSLGDINQPQHF,-,TRBJ1-5,TRBV5-1,-
TGTGCCAGCAGTGACCGGACAGGGGTTGGTACGCAGTATTTT,CASSDRTGVGTQYF,TRBD1,TRBJ2-3,TRBV6-1,-
TGTGCCAGCAGCTACGGACGGGGGACTTTGAATGAGCAGTTCTTC,CASSYGRGTLNEQFF,-,TRBJ2-1,TRBV7-2,-
TGTGCCAGCAGGCCCGGGACAGGGGGCGGGACCCAGTACTTC,CASRPGTGGGTQYF,TRBD1,TRBJ2-5,TRBV7-2,-
TGCGCCAGCAGCGACAGGACTAGCGTGGGTGAGCAGTTCTTC,CASSDRTSVGEQFF,TRBD2,TRBJ2-1,TRBV5-1,-
TGTGCCAGTAGTTGGGACAGGAACACTGAAGCTTTCTTT,CASSWDRNTEAFF,TRBD1,TRBJ1-1,TRBV19,few
TGTGCCAGCAGCTCAGACCCGAGGCAAGAGACCCAGTACTTC,CASSSDPRQETQYF,-,TRBJ2-5,TRBV11-3,-
TGTGCCAGCAGCTCTCCCCGGGGATCAGTGGAGACCCAGTACTTC,CASSSPRGSVETQYF,-,TRBJ2-5,TRBV7-9,once
TGTGCCAGCAGCTTATCCCCGGTGAACACTGAAGCTTTCTTT,CASSLSPVNTEAFF,-,TRBJ1-1,TRBV7-2,-